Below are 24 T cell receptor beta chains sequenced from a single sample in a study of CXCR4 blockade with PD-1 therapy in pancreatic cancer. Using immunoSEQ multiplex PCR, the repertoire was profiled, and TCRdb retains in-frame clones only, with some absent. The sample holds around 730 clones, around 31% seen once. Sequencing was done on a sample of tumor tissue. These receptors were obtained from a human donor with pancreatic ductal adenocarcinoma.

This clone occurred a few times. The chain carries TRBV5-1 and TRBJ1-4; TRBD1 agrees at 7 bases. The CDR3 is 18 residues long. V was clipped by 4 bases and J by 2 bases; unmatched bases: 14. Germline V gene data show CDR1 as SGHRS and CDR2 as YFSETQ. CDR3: CASSRHQPGQRTNEKLFF. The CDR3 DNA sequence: TGCGCCAGCAGCCGTCATCAGCCGGGACAGCGGACTAATGAAAAACTGTTTTTT.

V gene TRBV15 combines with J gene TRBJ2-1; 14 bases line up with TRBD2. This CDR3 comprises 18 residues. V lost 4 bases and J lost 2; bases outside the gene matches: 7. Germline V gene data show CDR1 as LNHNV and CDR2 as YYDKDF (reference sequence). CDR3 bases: TGTGCCACCAGCACCGGGACTAGCGGGGGCCTTCCCTACAATGAGCAGTTCTTC. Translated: CATSTGTSGGLPYNEQFF.

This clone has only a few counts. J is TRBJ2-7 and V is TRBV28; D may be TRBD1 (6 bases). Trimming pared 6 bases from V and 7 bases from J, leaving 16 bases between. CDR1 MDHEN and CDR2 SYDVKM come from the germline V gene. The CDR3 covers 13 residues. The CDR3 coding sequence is TGTGCCAGCAGCTCCGCCATACAGGGTGAGCAGTACTTC. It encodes CASSSAIQGEQYF.

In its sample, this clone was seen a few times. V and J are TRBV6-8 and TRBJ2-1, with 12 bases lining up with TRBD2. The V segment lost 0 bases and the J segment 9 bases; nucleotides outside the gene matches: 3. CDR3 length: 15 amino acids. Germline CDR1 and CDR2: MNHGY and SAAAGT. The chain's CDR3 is CASSYSSSGGAEQFF. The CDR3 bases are TGTGCCAGCAGTTACTCGTCTAGCGGGGGGGCTGAGCAGTTCTTC.

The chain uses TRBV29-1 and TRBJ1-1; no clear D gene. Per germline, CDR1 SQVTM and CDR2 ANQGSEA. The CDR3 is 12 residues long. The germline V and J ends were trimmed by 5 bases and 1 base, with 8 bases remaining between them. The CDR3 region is CSVKPGNTEAFF. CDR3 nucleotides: TGCAGCGTTAAGCCTGGGAACACTGAAGCTTTCTTT.

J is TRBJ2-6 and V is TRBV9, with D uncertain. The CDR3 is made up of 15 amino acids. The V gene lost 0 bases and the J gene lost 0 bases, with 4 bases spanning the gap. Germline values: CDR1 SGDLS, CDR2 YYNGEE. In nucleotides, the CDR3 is TGTGCCAGCAGCGTAGGACACTCTGGGGCCAACGTCCTGACTTTC. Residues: CASSVGHSGANVLTF.

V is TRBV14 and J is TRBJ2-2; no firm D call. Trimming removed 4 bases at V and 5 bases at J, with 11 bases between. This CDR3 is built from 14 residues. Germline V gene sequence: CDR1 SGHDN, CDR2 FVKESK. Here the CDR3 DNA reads TGTGCCAGCAGCCGAAGGAAGGAGACCGGGGAGCTGTTTTTT. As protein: CASSRRKETGELFF.

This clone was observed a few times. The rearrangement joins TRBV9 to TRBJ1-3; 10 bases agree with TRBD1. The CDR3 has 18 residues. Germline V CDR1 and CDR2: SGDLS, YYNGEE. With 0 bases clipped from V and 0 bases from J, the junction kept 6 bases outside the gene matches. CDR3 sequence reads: CASSVDPGQGISGNTIYF. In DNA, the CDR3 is TGTGCCAGCAGCGTAGACCCGGGACAGGGGATCTCTGGAAACACCATATATTTT. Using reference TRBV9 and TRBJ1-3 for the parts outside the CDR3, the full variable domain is DSGVTQTPKHLITATGQRVTLRCSPRSGDLSVYWYQQSLDQGLQFLIQYYNGEERAKGNILERFSAQQFPDLHSELNLSSLELGDSALYFCASSVDPGQGISGNTIYFGEGSWLTVV.

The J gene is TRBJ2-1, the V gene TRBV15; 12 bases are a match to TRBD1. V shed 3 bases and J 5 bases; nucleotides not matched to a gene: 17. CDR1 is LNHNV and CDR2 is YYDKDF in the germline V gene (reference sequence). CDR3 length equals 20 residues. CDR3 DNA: TGTGCCACCAGCAGGGGCCGGGACAGGGGGCTTCGTACACTACACAATGAGCAGTTCTTC. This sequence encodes CATSRGRDRGLRTLHNEQFF. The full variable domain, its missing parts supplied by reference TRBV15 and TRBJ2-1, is DAMVIQNPRYQVTQFGKPVTLSCSQTLNHNVMYWYQQKSSQAPKLLFHYYDKDFNNEADTPDNFQSRRPNTSFCFLDIRSPGLGDTAMYLCATSRGRDRGLRTLHNEQFFGPGTRLTVL.

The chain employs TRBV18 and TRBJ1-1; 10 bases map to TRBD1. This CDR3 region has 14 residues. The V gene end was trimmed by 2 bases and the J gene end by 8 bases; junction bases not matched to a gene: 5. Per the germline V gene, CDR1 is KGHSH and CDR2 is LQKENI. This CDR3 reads CASSPSGQGREAFF. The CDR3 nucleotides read TGTGCCAGCTCACCATCGGGACAGGGGAGAGAAGCTTTCTTT.

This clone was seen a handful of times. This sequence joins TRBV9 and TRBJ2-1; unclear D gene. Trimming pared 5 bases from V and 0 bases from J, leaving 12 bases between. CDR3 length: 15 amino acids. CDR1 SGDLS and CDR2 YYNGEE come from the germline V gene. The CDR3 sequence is CASSEFPGSYNEQFF. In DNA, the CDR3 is TGTGCCAGCAGTGAATTCCCAGGCTCCTACAATGAGCAGTTCTTC.

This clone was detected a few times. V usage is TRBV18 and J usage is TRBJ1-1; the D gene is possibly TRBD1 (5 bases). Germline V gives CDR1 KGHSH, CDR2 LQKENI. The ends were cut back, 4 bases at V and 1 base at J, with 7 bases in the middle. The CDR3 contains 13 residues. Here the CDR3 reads CASSQGTNTEAFF. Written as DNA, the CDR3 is TGTGCCAGCTCACAGGGGACGAACACTGAAGCTTTCTTT.

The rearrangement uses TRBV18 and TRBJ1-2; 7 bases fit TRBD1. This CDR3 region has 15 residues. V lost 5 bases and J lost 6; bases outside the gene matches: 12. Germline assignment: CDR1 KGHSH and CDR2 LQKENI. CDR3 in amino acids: CASSEQGTQLNGYTF. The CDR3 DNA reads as TGTGCCAGCTCAGAACAGGGGACGCAGTTGAATGGCTACACCTTC.

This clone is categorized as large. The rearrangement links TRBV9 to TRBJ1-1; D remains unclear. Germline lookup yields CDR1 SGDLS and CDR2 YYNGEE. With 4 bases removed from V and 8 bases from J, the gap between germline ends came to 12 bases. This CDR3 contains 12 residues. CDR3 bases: TGTGCCAGCAGCCCGGGCCATCCCGAAGCTTTCTTT. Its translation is CASSPGHPEAFF.

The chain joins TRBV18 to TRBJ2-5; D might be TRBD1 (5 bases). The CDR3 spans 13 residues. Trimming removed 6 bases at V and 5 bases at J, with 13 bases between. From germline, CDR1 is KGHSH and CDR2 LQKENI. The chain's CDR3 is CASSPRDRETQYF. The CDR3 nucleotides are TGTGCCAGCTCCCCCAGGGATCGCGAGACCCAGTACTTC.

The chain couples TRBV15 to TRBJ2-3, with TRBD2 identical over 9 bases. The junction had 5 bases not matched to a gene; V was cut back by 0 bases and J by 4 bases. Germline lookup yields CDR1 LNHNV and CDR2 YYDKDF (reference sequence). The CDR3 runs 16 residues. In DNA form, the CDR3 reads TGTGCCACCAGCAGAGATGGACTAGCGAGTGCAGATACGCAGTATTTT. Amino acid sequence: CATSRDGLASADTQYF.

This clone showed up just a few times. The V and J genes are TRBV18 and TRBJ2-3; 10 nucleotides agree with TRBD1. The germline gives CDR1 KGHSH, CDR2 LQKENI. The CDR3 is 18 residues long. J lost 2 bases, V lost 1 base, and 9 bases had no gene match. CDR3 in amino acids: CASSPLDPGTGDTDTQYF. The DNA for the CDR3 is TGTGCCAGCTCACCACTGGACCCCGGGACAGGGGACACAGATACGCAGTATTTT. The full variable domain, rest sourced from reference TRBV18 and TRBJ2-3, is NAGVMQNPRHLVRRRGQEARLRCSPMKGHSHVYWYRQLPEEGLKFMVYLQKENIIDESGMPKERFSAEFPKEGPSILRIQQVVRGDSAAYFCASSPLDPGTGDTDTQYFGPGTRLTVL.

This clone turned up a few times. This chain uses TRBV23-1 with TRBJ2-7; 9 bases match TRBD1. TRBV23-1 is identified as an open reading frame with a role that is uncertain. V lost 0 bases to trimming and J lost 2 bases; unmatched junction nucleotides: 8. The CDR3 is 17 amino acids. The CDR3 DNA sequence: TGCGCCAGCAGTCAATCCAGGGGGGGACAGGGTACCTACGAGCAGTACTTC. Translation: CASSQSRGGQGTYEQYF.

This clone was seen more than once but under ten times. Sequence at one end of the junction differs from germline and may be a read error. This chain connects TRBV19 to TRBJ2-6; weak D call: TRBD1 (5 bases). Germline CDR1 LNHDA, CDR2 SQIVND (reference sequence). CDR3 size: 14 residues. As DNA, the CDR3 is TGTGCCAGCAGACCAGGACCTGGGGCTAACGTCCTGACTTTC. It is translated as CASRPGPGANVLTF.

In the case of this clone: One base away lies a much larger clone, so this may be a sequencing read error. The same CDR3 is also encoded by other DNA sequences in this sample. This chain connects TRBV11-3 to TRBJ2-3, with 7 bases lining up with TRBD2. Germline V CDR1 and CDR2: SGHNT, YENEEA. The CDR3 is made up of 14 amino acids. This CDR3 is CASSIGLGADTQYF. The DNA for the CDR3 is TGTGCCAGCAGCATCGGACTAGGTGCAGACACGCAGTATTTT.

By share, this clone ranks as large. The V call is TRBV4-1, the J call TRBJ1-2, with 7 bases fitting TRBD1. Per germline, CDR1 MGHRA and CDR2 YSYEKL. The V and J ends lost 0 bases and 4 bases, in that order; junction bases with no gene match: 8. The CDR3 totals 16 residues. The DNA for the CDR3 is TGCGCCAGCAGCCAAGAGGGGGACAGCGCATCCTATGGCTACACCTTC. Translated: CASSQEGDSASYGYTF.

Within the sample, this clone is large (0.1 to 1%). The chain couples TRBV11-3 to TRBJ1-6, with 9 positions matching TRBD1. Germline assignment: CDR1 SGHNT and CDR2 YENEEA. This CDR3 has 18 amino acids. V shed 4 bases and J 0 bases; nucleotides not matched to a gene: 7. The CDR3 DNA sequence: TGTGCCAGCAGCTCGGACAGGGGATCTAGCTCCTATAATTCACCCCTCCACTTT. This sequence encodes CASSSDRGSSSYNSPLHF. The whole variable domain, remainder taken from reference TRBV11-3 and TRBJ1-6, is EAGVVQSPRYKIIEKKQPVAFWCNPISGHNTLYWYLQNLGQGPELLIRYENEEAVDDSQLPKDRFSAERLKGVDSTLKIQPAELGDSAVYLCASSSDRGSSSYNSPLHFGNGTRLTVT.

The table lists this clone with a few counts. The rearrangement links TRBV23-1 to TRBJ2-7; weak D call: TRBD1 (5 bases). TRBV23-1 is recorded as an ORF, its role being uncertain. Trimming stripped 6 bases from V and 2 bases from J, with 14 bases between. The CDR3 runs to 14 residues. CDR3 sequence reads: CASSLFGATYEQYF. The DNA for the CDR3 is TGCGCCAGCAGCTTGTTTGGGGCCACCTACGAGCAGTACTTC.

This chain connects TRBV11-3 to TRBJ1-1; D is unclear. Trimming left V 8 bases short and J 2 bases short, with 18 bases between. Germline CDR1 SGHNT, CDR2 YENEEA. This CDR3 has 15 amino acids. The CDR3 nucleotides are TGTGCCAGCCTCGGCAGGATATCATATAACACTGAAGCTTTCTTT. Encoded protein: CASLGRISYNTEAFF.